Listed below are T cell receptor beta chains from one sample, sequenced in a study of identical twins. TCRdb analysed the 5' RACE reads with MiXCR anew, one entry per CDR3 protein. The repertoire holds around 250,000 distinct CDR3 sequences, roughly 7% seen once, with roughly 3.9% in the top ten. These data also formed part of another study, on yellow fever vaccine responses in identical twins.

Material for sequencing was memory (CD45RO+) T cells sorted from blood. All receptors derive from a woman aged 18-30 years in good health. The CDR3 runs from the conserved cysteine through the conserved F or W. D genes are given only for firm matches. Part of the rows lack a size; the others show once, few, many or a class for expanded clones.

few	-	TRBV5-1	TRBJ2-6	TGCGCCAGCAGCTTGGACGGAGGCTCTGGGGCCAACGTCCTGACTTTC	CASSLDGGSGANVLTF
-	TRBD2	TRBV10-3	TRBJ2-3	TGTGCCATCAGTCACCCTAGCGGGGAGGCCCTAGATACGCAGTATTTT	CAISHPSGEALDTQYF
few	-	TRBV18	TRBJ2-2	TGTGCCAGCTCACCAAGCGCCGGGGAGCTGTTTTTT	CASSPSAGELFF
-	-	TRBV10-3	TRBJ2-7	TGTGCCATCAGTGAATCTGGCGCCGAGCAGTACTTC	CAISESGAEQYF
-	-	TRBV15	TRBJ2-2	TGTGCCACCAGCACATTCGGGTCAGGGTCCGGGGAGCTGTTTTTT	CATSTFGSGSGELFF
many	-	TRBV10-3	TRBJ1-3	TGTGCCATCATGGTTGATGGCTCTGGAAACACCATATATTTT	CAIMVDGSGNTIYF
many	-	TRBV3-1	TRBJ2-1	TGTGCCAGCAGCTCAGTTCGGGAGCAGTTCTTC	CASSSVREQFF
many	-	TRBV5-1	TRBJ1-6	TGCGCCAGCAGCTTGGTCGGTTCGGTTACAGGTCATAATTCACCCCTCCACTTT	CASSLVGSVTGHNSPLHF
many	-	TRBV28	TRBJ2-3	TGTGCCAGCAGTTTTGGTCTGGAGGGCGGGGAACAATACACAGATACGCAGTATTTT	CASSFGLEGGEQYTDTQYF
few	-	TRBV5-1	TRBJ1-4	TGCGCCAGCAGCTTCGAGGGATCAACTAATGAAAAACTGTTTTTT	CASSFEGSTNEKLFF
-	-	TRBV6-2/TRBV6-3	TRBJ2-1	TGTGCCACCCTCATGCCCCGGGGAATCTCCTACAATGAGCAGTTCTTC	CATLMPRGISYNEQFF
-	-	TRBV20-1	TRBJ1-5	TGCAGTGCAGAGACGGATAGCAATCAGCCCCAGCATTTT	CSAETDSNQPQHF
many	-	TRBV12-3/TRBV12-4	TRBJ1-1	TGCGCCAGCAGCTTGTCGGGGGGGACTGAAGCTTTCTTT	CASSLSGGTEAFF
-	TRBD1	TRBV12-3/TRBV12-4	TRBJ1-1	TGTGCCAGCAACCCGGGAGGGGGCCGGAGATATGCTTTCTTT	CASNPGGGRRYAFF
many	-	TRBV3-1	TRBJ1-1	TGTGCCAGCAGCCACTCAGACCGAAGTAACACTGAAGCTTTCTTT	CASSHSDRSNTEAFF
-	-	TRBV3-1	TRBJ2-1	TGTGCCAGCAGCCCGCTTGAGGGACATCGTGAGCAGTTCTTC	CASSPLEGHREQFF
few	TRBD2	TRBV2	TRBJ2-3	TGTGCCAGCAGTGGACTAGCGGGAGTCTCTGATACGCAGTATTTT	CASSGLAGVSDTQYF
many	-	TRBV12-3/TRBV12-4	TRBJ1-2	TGTGCCAGCAGTTTAGTCTTGTCAGGGGCTGGGTATGGCTACACCTTC	CASSLVLSGAGYGYTF
few	-	TRBV11-2	TRBJ2-7	TGTGCCAGCAGCTTAGTACGGGGGGCACACGAGCAGTACTTC	CASSLVRGAHEQYF
many	-	TRBV15	TRBJ2-7	TGTGCCACCAGCAGGGACAACACACCAAAAGCCTACGAGCAGTACTTC	CATSRDNTPKAYEQYF
-	-	TRBV12-3/TRBV12-4	TRBJ2-1	TGTGCCAGCAGCATTAATGAGCAGTTCTTC	CASSINEQFF
-	TRBD2	TRBV9	TRBJ2-2	TGTGCCAGCAGCGTAGGCGGTAGCGGGGGGCCCTCGAACACCGGGGAGCTGTTTTTT	CASSVGGSGGPSNTGELFF
-	TRBD2	TRBV7-3	TRBJ2-5	TGTGCCAGCAGCTCCCGGGGGGGGGACCAAGAGACCCAGTACTTC	CASSSRGGDQETQYF
many	TRBD1	TRBV20-1	TRBJ1-2	TGCAGTGCTATATGGACAGGGGGCCATCCATATGGCTACACCTTC	CSAIWTGGHPYGYTF
many	-	TRBV12-3/TRBV12-4	TRBJ1-4	TGTGCCAGCAGTTTTACAGCAACTAATGAAAAACTGTTTTTT	CASSFTATNEKLFF
many	-	TRBV29-1	TRBJ2-1	TGCAGCGTTGGGGGGGCGAGCTCCTACAATGAGCAGTTCTTC	CSVGGASSYNEQFF
-	-	TRBV4-1	TRBJ2-7	TGCGCCAGCAGCCAAGACCCTGGTGGGTACGAGCAGTACTTC	CASSQDPGGYEQYF
many	-	TRBV20-1	TRBJ2-3	TGCAGTGCTAGTCTTGGGTTAGATACGCAGTATTTT	CSASLGLDTQYF
many	-	TRBV4-2	TRBJ2-1	TGTGCCAGCAGCCAAGATTTTGGGGACGGGGATAATGAGCAGTTCTTC	CASSQDFGDGDNEQFF
-	TRBD2	TRBV3-1	TRBJ2-3	TGTGCCAGCAGCCACCGACTAGCGGGAGGAAGAGATACGCAGTATTTT	CASSHRLAGGRDTQYF
many	TRBD2	TRBV29-1	TRBJ2-1	TGCAGCGTTGTGGGGATAGCGGGGGCCCCACCCGATGAGCAGTTCTTC	CSVVGIAGAPPDEQFF
many	-	TRBV28	TRBJ2-7	TGTGCCAGCAGTTTAGGGGACCCCTACGAGCAGTACTTC	CASSLGDPYEQYF
-	TRBD1	TRBV7-2	TRBJ2-5	TGTGCCAGCAGCTTACTACAGGGGCTGGAAGAGACCCAGTACTTC	CASSLLQGLEETQYF
-	TRBD2	TRBV28	TRBJ2-7	TGTGCCAGCAGCACCCCTAGACTAGCGGGAGTGGGGGAGCAGTACTTC	CASSTPRLAGVGEQYF
few	-	TRBV5-6	TRBJ2-3	TGTGCCAGCAGCTTGGACGAAGATACAGTTTGGAAAACAAGCACAGATACGCAGTATTTT	CASSLDEDTVWKTSTDTQYF
few	-	TRBV7-2	TRBJ2-3	TGTGCCAGCAGCTATTGGACTTCGCAGTATTTT	CASSYWTSQYF
few	TRBD1	TRBV20-1	TRBJ2-7	TGCAGTGCGAGGGGACAGGGGGCTCCCTACGAGCAGTACTTC	CSARGQGAPYEQYF
few	-	TRBV5-1	TRBJ2-2	TGCGCCAGCACCGGAACCCAAACCGGGACCCACAACACCGGGGAGCTGTTTTTT	CASTGTQTGTHNTGELFF
-	TRBD2	TRBV10-2	TRBJ2-1	TGCGCCAGCAGTGGTGAATCCGGGACTAGGGATGAGCAGTTCTTC	CASSGESGTRDEQFF
many	-	TRBV12-3/TRBV12-4	TRBJ1-3	TGTGCCAGCACCCCTCGAGGACAGAACGGAGGAAACACCATATATTTT	CASTPRGQNGGNTIYF
-	-	TRBV5-1	TRBJ2-5	TGCGCCAGCAGCGGAGGGACAACTCAAGAGACCCAGTACTTC	CASSGGTTQETQYF
-	-	TRBV28	TRBJ2-7	TGTGCCAGCAGTTTTGATCCGGGTCTGGTTGGCTCCTACGAGCAGTACTTC	CASSFDPGLVGSYEQYF
-	-	TRBV4-1	TRBJ1-5	TGCGCCAGCAGCCAAGAACGGGTGCGAAATCAGCCCCAGCATTTT	CASSQERVRNQPQHF
-	-	TRBV29-1	TRBJ1-1	TGCAGCGTTGAAGAGGGAGCTTTCTTT	CSVEEGAFF
many	-	TRBV5-6	TRBJ2-5	TGTGCCAGCAGCTTGGGGCAGCAAGAGACCCAGTACTTC	CASSLGQQETQYF
many	TRBD1	TRBV12-3/TRBV12-4	TRBJ2-4	TGTGCCAGCAGTCCCCCGGGACAGGTTAACGGAAACATTCAGTACTTC	CASSPPGQVNGNIQYF
many	TRBD1	TRBV5-1	TRBJ1-1	TGCGCCAGCAACTCTCGGGACAGGGGGACGACTGAAGCTTTCTTT	CASNSRDRGTTEAFF
many	-	TRBV10-3	TRBJ2-2	TGTGCCATCAGTGCTGGAGGGGGCTTCGCCGGGGAGCTGTTTTTT	CAISAGGGFAGELFF
many	-	TRBV5-5	TRBJ2-5	TGTGCCAGCAGCTTGGGGGTGAGCAAGCAAGAGACCCAGTACTTC	CASSLGVSKQETQYF
many	-	TRBV20-1	TRBJ2-2	TGCAGTGCTAGCGGCCAGGGAGCCGGGGAGCTGTTTTTT	CSASGQGAGELFF
-	-	TRBV5-8	TRBJ1-6	TGTGCCAGCAGCTACCCGGGGGTTTTTCCCCTCCACTTT	CASSYPGVFPLHF